This T cell receptor (beta chain) originates from a study of CD8 T cells in Susac syndrome. With random hexamers, roughly 0.45 to 1 ug RNA was reverse transcribed. MiXCR, applied by TCRdb to the immunoSEQ multiplex PCR reads, yields one record per CDR3 protein. The sample includes under 200,000 distinct CDR3 sequences, more than 90% of them seen just once. V lost 5 bases, J lost 7 bases, and 15 bases lay in between. This CDR3 contains 15 residues. The chain links TRBV12-3 or TRBV12-4 to TRBJ1-6; perhaps TRBD1 as D (6 bases). Input material: CD4+ T cells from PBMCs. This TCR derives from a human donor in good health. CDR3 sequence (DNA): TGTGCCAGCAGTCCCGGGGGGGCGCCCAATTCACCCCTCCACTTT. The encoded protein is CASSPGGAPNSPLHF.